This T cell receptor beta chain was identified during a study of blood T cells in healthy people across ages. Study observations and caveats: In the absence of known donor CMV status, changes in expanded clonotypes were possibly confounded.

This clonotype was detected only a few times. The antigen remains undetermined. Germline V gives CDR1 MNHEY, CDR2 SMNVEV (reference sequence). V lost 10 bases and J lost 7, with 20 bases in between. The CDR3 consists of 13 residues. Healthy Caucasian individuals from Russia aged about 6 to 100 were enrolled as donors. Using a J-beta primer mix together with a sample-barcoded 5' primer, a second PCR was run for about 7 to 12 cycles. TCRdb ran MiXCR on the 5' RACE reads and lists one entry per CDR3 protein. The data contain fewer than 950,000 distinct CDR3 sequences, about 36% of them singletons. The genes are TRBV27 and TRBJ2-7; no firm D call. Sequencing was performed on blood. The TCR sequence derives from a man aged 18-30 years in good health. The CDR3 sequence is CATGPRRYNEQYF. The CDR3 nucleotides are TGTGCCACAGGCCCCAGAAGGTACAATGAGCAGTACTTC.